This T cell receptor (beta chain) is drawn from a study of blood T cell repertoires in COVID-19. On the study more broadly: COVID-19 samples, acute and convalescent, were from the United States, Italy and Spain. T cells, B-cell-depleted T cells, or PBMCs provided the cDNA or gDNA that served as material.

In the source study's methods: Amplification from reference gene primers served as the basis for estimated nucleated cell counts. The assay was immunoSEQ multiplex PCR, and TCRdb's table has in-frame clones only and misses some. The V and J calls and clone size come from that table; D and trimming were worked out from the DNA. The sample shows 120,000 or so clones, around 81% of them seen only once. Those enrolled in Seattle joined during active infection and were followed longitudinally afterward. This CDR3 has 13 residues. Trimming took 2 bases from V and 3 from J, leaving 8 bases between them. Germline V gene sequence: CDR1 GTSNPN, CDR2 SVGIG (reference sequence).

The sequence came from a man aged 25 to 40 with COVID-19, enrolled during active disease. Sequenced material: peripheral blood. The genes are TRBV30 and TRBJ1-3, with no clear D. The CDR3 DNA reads TGTGCCTGGAGTACTCATGGTGGAAACACCATATATTTT. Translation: CAWSTHGGNTIYF.